Listed here are 29 T cell receptor beta chains from one sample, sequenced in a study of blood T cell repertoires in COVID-19. Data came from immunoSEQ multiplex PCR; TCRdb stores just in-frame clones and leaves some out. The sample carries 200,000 to 300,000 clones, around 90% recorded once. Input material: peripheral blood. The receptors derive from a man younger than 45 with COVID-19, enrolled during active disease.

The chain uses TRBV15 and TRBJ2-1; 12 positions agree with TRBD2. CDR1 is LNHNV, CDR2 YYDKDF, per germline (reference sequence). CDR3 size: 14 residues. Trimming cost V 4 bases and J 10 bases; bases outside gene matches: 5. As DNA, the CDR3 is TGTGCCACCAGCACCAAAACTAGCGGGGGGGAGCAGTTCTTC. Amino acids: CATSTKTSGGEQFF.

A single count supports this clone. V and J are TRBV7-9 and TRBJ2-5, with 8 bases identical to TRBD1. Germline CDR1 SEHNR, CDR2 FQNEAQ (reference sequence). The CDR3 has 14 residues. V lost 6 bases, J lost 5 bases, and 8 bases stayed unmatched. The CDR3 coding sequence is TGTGCCAGCAGATCAACAGGGGGTCGGGAGACCCAGTACTTC. Protein product: CASRSTGGRETQYF.

The chain is built from TRBV20-1 and TRBJ2-7; 8 nucleotides agree with TRBD1. Per the germline V gene, CDR1 is DFQATT and CDR2 is SNEGSKA (reference sequence). V lost 5 bases, J lost 9 bases, and 21 bases stayed unmatched. The CDR3 contains 16 residues. The CDR3 DNA sequence: TGCAGTGCTGGTGGGGGGATACTGGGGACAGGTTCCGGGCAGTACTTC. Its translation: CSAGGGILGTGSGQYF.

This chain links TRBV7-3 with TRBJ1-1; no clear D gene. Between the trimmed V and J ends, which lost 2 bases and 5 bases, there was a span of 9 bases. Germline V gene lookup returns CDR1 SGHTA and CDR2 FQGTGA. The CDR3 covers 13 residues. The DNA of the CDR3 is TGTGCCAGCAGCTTAGCGGTTAGGACTGAAGCTTTCTTT. This encodes CASSLAVRTEAFF.

The chain joins TRBV10-1 to TRBJ2-3; no definite D call. Trimming pared 3 bases from V and 2 bases from J, leaving 6 bases between. Germline assignment: CDR1 WNHNN and CDR2 SYGVQD (reference sequence). The CDR3 is made up of 13 amino acids. CDR3 sequence: CASSDSLTDTQYF. DNA of the CDR3: TGCGCCAGCAGTGATTCCCTCACAGATACGCAGTATTTT.

The V gene is TRBV10-1, the J gene TRBJ2-7, with a weak D call TRBD1 (6 bases). V lost 5 bases, J lost 1 base, and 12 bases lay in between. This CDR3 spans 14 amino acids. Germline V gene lookup returns CDR1 WNHNN and CDR2 SYGVQD (reference sequence). For the CDR3, the DNA is TGCGCCAGCAGTCCCAGGGGCGCGTCCTACGAGCAGTACTTC. Translating it yields CASSPRGASYEQYF.

The chain carries TRBV30 and TRBJ1-1, with D perhaps matching TRBD1 (5 bases). The CDR3 has 17 residues. V was trimmed by 2 bases and J by 2 bases, leaving 21 bases between them. Germline V gene sequence: CDR1 GTSNPN, CDR2 SVGIG (reference sequence). The CDR3 here is CAWSSKRQSWINTEAFF. CDR3 DNA: TGTGCCTGGAGTTCCAAAAGACAGTCCTGGATAAACACTGAAGCTTTCTTT.

The V gene is TRBV4-1, the J gene TRBJ1-6, with 8 bases identical to TRBD1. V gave up 2 bases and J gave up 6 bases; unmatched junction bases: 6. Per germline, CDR1 MGHRA and CDR2 YSYEKL. This CDR3 has 16 amino acids. CDR3 DNA: TGCGCCAGCAGCCAAAGTTTGGACAGGGTTAATTCACCCCTCCACTTT. Encoded protein: CASSQSLDRVNSPLHF.

This chain connects TRBV6-5 to TRBJ1-5, with a tentative D call TRBD1 (6 bases). The V gene's germline CDR1 is MNHEY and CDR2 SVGAGI. V lost 4 bases to trimming and J lost 2 bases, with 12 bases between them. The CDR3 spans 15 residues. CDR3: CASSSPGQGNQPQHF. The DNA for the CDR3 is TGTGCCAGCAGTTCCCCGGGACAAGGCAATCAGCCCCAGCATTTT.

Written as DNA, the CDR3 is TGTGCCAGCAGCAAACCTACAGGGCCCAATGAAAAACTGTTTTTT. It encodes CASSKPTGPNEKLFF. The chain employs TRBV7-9 and TRBJ1-4, with TRBD1 as a possible D gene (6 bases). V was pared by 5 bases and J by 5 bases, with 15 bases between. The germline CDR1 and CDR2 sequences are SEHNR and FQNEAQ (reference sequence). CDR3 length: 15 residues.

The gene calls are TRBV5-6 and TRBJ2-3, with TRBD2 identical over 10 bases. Germline lookup yields CDR1 SGHDT and CDR2 YYEEEE. The length of the CDR3 is 15 residues. J gave up 1 base and V 4 bases, and 3 bases lay outside the gene matches. The CDR3 is CASSGAGGGTDTQYF. For the CDR3, the DNA is TGTGCCAGCAGCGGAGCGGGGGGGGGCACAGATACGCAGTATTTT.

This chain joins TRBV10-3 and TRBJ1-5; TRBD1 is a possible D gene (6 bases). The V and J ends lost 7 bases and 6 bases respectively, with 22 bases between them. The germline gives CDR1 ENHRY, CDR2 SYGVKD. This CDR3 comprises 16 residues. CDR3 amino acids: CAIILPGTPPAQPQHF. The CDR3, as DNA: TGTGCCATCATCCTCCCCGGGACACCCCCTGCTCAGCCCCAGCATTTT.

The chain recombines TRBV5-4 with TRBJ1-2, with TRBD1 matching over 7 bases. This CDR3 has 14 residues. Trimming took 2 bases from V and 4 from J; bases not matched to a gene: 5. Germline-derived CDR1 and CDR2 are SGHNT and YYREEE (reference sequence). CDR3: CASSLPAGGYGYTF. In DNA, the CDR3 is TGTGCCAGCAGCTTACCGGCAGGGGGCTATGGCTACACCTTC.

A single count supports this clone. V is TRBV6-1 and J is TRBJ1-5, with TRBD1 matching over 12 bases. The junction had 18 bases not matched to a gene; V was cut back by 3 bases and J by 6 bases. CDR1 is MNHNS, CDR2 SASEGT, per germline. This CDR3 is built from 20 residues. CDR3 nucleotide sequence: TGTGCCAGCAGTGAGGGACAGGGGGCGGGGTTTTCTGGCTTTGGTCAGCCCCAGCATTTT. Its translation: CASSEGQGAGFSGFGQPQHF.

This chain joins TRBV28 and TRBJ1-5; D is unclear. V lost 5 bases and J lost 1, with 15 bases in between. The CDR3 runs 16 residues. Germline V gene data show CDR1 as MDHEN and CDR2 as SYDVKM. CDR3 sequence reads: CASSPPTMGSNQPQHF. The CDR3 nucleotides are TGTGCCAGCAGTCCACCGACTATGGGGAGCAATCAGCCCCAGCATTTT.

The chain has TRBV10-3 and TRBJ2-3; 11 nucleotides align to TRBD1. V trimming: 6 bases; J trimming: 0 bases; junction bases outside the gene matches: 5. Germline CDR1 and CDR2: ENHRY and SYGVKD. This CDR3 spans 16 amino acids. The CDR3 is CAIRDRGLISTDTQYF. The CDR3 nucleotides read TGTGCCATCAGGGACAGGGGGCTGATTAGCACAGATACGCAGTATTTT.

This clone was observed once. This chain joins TRBV5-1 and TRBJ1-1; D not resolved. Trimming stripped 0 bases from V and 3 bases from J, with 9 bases between. The CDR3 totals 14 residues. CDR1 SGHRS and CDR2 YFSETQ come from the germline V gene. The CDR3 nucleotides are TGCGCCAGCAGCTTGGGTGCTGCGGACACTGAAGCTTTCTTT. It translates to CASSLGAADTEAFF.

The genes are TRBV10-3 and TRBJ2-1; 15 bases are a match to TRBD2. J was trimmed by 7 bases and V by 4 bases; bases with no gene match: 11. CDR3 length equals 18 residues. From germline, CDR1 is ENHRY and CDR2 SYGVKD. CDR3 amino acids: CAISGTGTGTSGGNEQFF. DNA of the CDR3: TGTGCCATCAGTGGCACAGGTACCGGGACTAGCGGGGGGAATGAGCAGTTCTTC.

This chain joins TRBV27 and TRBJ1-1; TRBD1 matches 8 bases. This CDR3 has 13 residues. Germline CDR1 and CDR2: MNHEY and SMNVEV (reference sequence). Trimming cost V 3 bases and J 8 bases; bases outside gene matches: 5. The CDR3 DNA sequence: TGTGCCAGCAGTTTCTTACAGGGGGTAGAAGCTTTCTTT. Protein sequence: CASSFLQGVEAFF.

The V gene is TRBV10-3, the J gene TRBJ2-3, with D possibly TRBD2 on 7 matching bases. The CDR3 has 13 amino acids. V gave up 7 bases and J gave up 6 bases, with 14 bases separating them. The germline V gene has CDR1 ENHRY and CDR2 SYGVKD. In DNA, the CDR3 is TGTGCCATCACGAACGCGGGGGCGGATACGCAGTATTTT. It translates to CAITNAGADTQYF.

The chain is built from TRBV5-1 and TRBJ2-7, with D perhaps matching TRBD1 (5 bases). V shed 3 bases and J shed 2 bases, with 12 bases lying between them. Germline V gene sequence: CDR1 SGHRS, CDR2 YFSETQ. The CDR3 totals 14 residues. This chain's CDR3 is CASSYQGLTYEQYF. Here the CDR3 DNA reads TGCGCCAGCAGCTACCAGGGCCTCACCTACGAGCAGTACTTC.

The J gene is TRBJ1-2, the V gene TRBV7-9; D call uncertain. The germline V gene has CDR1 SEHNR and CDR2 FQNEAQ (reference sequence). V lost 4 bases to trimming and J lost 3 bases, with 12 bases between them. The CDR3 sequence is 14 residues long. CDR3 sequence: CASSWEIEHYGYTF. In nucleotides, the CDR3 is TGTGCCAGCAGCTGGGAGATAGAACACTATGGCTACACCTTC.

This clone was recorded only once. The chain recombines TRBV7-6 with TRBJ2-1; TRBD1 matches at 10 bases. This CDR3 comprises 15 residues. J lost 7 bases, V lost 5 bases, and 8 bases had no gene match. Germline CDR1 and CDR2: SGHVS and FNYEAQ. The CDR3 DNA reads TGTGCCAGCAGCCCATGGGACAGGGGAGGAAATGAGCAGTTCTTC. Translation gives CASSPWDRGGNEQFF.

The V call is TRBV2, the J call TRBJ2-2, with 7 positions matching TRBD1. The V segment lost 7 bases and the J segment 5 bases; nucleotides outside the gene matches: 4. The CDR3 extends over 13 amino acids. Germline V gives CDR1 SNHLY, CDR2 FYNNEI. CDR3 DNA sequence: TGTGCCAGCACCCCGACAGGGACCGGGGAGCTGTTTTTT. Protein: CASTPTGTGELFF.

The V gene is TRBV19, the J gene TRBJ2-3, with 11 bases identical to TRBD2. The trim removed 2 bases at V and 2 bases at J, leaving 12 bases unmatched. Germline V lookup: CDR1 LNHDA, CDR2 SQIVND (reference sequence). This CDR3 region has 19 residues. The CDR3 region has the DNA TGTGCCAGTAGTATACAAGGGGCGGGGACTAGCGGACTCACAGATACGCAGTATTTT. Its protein product is CASSIQGAGTSGLTDTQYF. The full variable domain, completed using reference TRBV19 and TRBJ2-3, is DGGITQSPKYLFRKEGQNVTLSCEQNLNHDAMYWYRQDPGQGLRLIYYSQIVNDFQKGDIAEGYSVSREKKESFPLTVTSAQKNPTAFYLCASSIQGAGTSGLTDTQYFGPGTRLTVL.

The V and J genes are TRBV11-2 and TRBJ2-7; TRBD1 agrees at 9 bases. The CDR3 covers 12 residues. V shed 6 bases and J 4 bases; nucleotides not matched to a gene: 1. The germline CDR1 and CDR2 sequences are SGHAT and FQNNGV. Here the CDR3 reads CASRQGAYEQYF. CDR3 DNA: TGTGCCAGCAGACAGGGGGCATACGAGCAGTACTTC.

This chain links TRBV19 with TRBJ1-2; 9 bases map to TRBD1. The CDR3 runs 15 residues. Germline lookup yields CDR1 LNHDA and CDR2 SQIVND (reference sequence). Germline trimming cut 5 bases from V and 13 bases from J; bases unmatched to any gene: 17. The CDR3, as DNA: TGTGCCAGTAGTCCCGGACAGGGGTTGCCTACCTTCTGCACCTTC. This gives the protein CASSPGQGLPTFCTF.

The V gene is TRBV6-5, the J gene TRBJ2-5; 7 bases agree with TRBD1. After removal of 6 bases from V and 1 base from J, the junction contained 2 bases not matched to a gene. Germline CDR1 MNHEY, CDR2 SVGAGI. This CDR3 is built from 13 residues. The CDR3 region has the DNA TGTGCCAGCAGGGGACAGCCCCAAGAGACCCAGTACTTC. Amino acids: CASRGQPQETQYF.

The V gene is TRBV5-1, the J gene TRBJ2-1; D is perhaps TRBD1 (5 bases). With 0 bases removed from V and 2 bases from J, the gap between germline ends came to 12 bases. CDR1 SGHRS and CDR2 YFSETQ come from the germline V gene. This CDR3 region has 16 residues. The CDR3 DNA follows: TGCGCCAGCAGCTTGGACGGGTGGGGCGCCTACAATGAGCAGTTCTTC. It encodes CASSLDGWGAYNEQFF.